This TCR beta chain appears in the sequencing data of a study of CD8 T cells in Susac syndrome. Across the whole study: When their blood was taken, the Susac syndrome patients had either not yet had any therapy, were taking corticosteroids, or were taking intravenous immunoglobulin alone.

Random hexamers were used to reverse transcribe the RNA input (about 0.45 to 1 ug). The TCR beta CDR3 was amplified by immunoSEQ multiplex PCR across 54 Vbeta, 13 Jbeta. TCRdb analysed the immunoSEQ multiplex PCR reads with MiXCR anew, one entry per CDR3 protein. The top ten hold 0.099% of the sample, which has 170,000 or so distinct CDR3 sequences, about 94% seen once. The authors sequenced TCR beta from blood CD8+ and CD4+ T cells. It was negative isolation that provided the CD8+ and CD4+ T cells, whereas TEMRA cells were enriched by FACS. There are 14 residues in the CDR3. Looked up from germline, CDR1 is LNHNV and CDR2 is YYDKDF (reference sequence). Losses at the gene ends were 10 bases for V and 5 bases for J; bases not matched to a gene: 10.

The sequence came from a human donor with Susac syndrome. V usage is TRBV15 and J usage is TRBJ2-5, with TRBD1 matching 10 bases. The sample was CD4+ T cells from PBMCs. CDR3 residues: CASARQGAEETQYF. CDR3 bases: TGTGCCAGCGCGCGACAGGGGGCCGAGGAGACCCAGTACTTC.